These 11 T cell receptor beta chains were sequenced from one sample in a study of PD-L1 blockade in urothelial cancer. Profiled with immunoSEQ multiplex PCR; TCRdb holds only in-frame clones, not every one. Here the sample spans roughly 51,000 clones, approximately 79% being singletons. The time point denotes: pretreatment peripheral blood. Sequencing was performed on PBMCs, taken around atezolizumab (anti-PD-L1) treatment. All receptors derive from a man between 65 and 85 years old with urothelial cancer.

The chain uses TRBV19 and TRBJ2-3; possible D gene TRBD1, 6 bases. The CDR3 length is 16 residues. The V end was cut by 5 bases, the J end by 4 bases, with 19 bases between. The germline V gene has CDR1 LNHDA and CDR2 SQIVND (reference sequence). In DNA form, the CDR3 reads TGTGCCAGTAGTGCGTTCGGGAACAGGGTTCCAGATACGCAGTATTTT. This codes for CASSAFGNRVPDTQYF.

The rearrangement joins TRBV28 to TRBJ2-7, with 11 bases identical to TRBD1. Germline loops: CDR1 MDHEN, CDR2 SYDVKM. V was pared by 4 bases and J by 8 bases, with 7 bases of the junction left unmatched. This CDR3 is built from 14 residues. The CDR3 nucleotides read TGTGCCAGCAGTTGGGGGACAGGGGGAGGGAAGCAGTACTTC. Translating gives CASSWGTGGGKQYF.

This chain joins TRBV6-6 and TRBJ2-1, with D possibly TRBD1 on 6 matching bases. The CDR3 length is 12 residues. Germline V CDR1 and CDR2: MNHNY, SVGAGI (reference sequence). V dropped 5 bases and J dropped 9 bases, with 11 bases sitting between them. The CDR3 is CASSLRGSEQFF. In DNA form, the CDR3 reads TGTGCCAGCAGTCTCAGGGGAAGTGAGCAGTTCTTC.

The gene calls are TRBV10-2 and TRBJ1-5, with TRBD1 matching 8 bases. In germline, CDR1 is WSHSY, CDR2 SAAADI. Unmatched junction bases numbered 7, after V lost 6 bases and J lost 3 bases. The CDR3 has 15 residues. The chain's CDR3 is CASRPQGDPNQPQHF. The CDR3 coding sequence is TGCGCCAGCAGACCACAGGGGGATCCCAATCAGCCCCAGCATTTT.

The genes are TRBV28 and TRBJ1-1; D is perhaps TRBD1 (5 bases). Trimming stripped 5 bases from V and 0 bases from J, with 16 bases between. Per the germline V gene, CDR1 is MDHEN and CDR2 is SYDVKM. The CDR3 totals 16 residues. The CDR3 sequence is CASSGGGFYLNTEAFF. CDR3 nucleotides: TGTGCCAGCAGTGGCGGGGGGTTTTACTTGAACACTGAAGCTTTCTTT.

The CDR3 DNA follows: TGTGCCAGCAGCTCATATGGGGGGACTAGTCGCGATGAGCAGTTCTTC. The encoded protein is CASSSYGGTSRDEQFF. The chain recombines TRBV28 with TRBJ2-1, with 8 bases identical to TRBD2. The CDR3 is 16 amino acids. Germline values: CDR1 MDHEN, CDR2 SYDVKM. V was pared by 6 bases and J by 8 bases, with 15 bases of the junction left unmatched. Full variable domain (outside the CDR3, taken from reference TRBV28 and TRBJ2-1): DVKVTQSSRYLVKRTGEKVFLECVQDMDHENMFWYRQDPGLGLRLIYFSYDVKMKEKGDIPEGYSVSREKKERFSLILESASTNQTSMYLCASSSYGGTSRDEQFFGPGTRLTVL.

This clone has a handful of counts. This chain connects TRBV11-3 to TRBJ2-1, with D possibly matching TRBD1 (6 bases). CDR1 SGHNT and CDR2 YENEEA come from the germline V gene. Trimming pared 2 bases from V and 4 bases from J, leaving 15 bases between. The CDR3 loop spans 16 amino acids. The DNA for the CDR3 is TGTGCCAGCAGCTTAAGGACAGAACGAGGGTACAATGAGCAGTTCTTC. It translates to CASSLRTERGYNEQFF.

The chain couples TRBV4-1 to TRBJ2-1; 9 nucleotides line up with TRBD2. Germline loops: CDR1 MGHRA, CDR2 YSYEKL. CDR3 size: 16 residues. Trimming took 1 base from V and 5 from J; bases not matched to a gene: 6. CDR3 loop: CASSQGPASGDNEQFF. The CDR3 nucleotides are TGCGCCAGCAGCCAAGGGCCGGCTAGCGGGGACAATGAGCAGTTCTTC.

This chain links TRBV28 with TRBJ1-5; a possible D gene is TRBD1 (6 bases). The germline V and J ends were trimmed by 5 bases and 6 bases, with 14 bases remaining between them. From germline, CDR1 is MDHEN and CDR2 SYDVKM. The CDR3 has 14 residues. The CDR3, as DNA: TGTGCCAGCAGTCAAGCAGGGGAGGGTCAGCCCCAGCATTTT. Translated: CASSQAGEGQPQHF. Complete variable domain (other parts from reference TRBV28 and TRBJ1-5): DVKVTQSSRYLVKRTGEKVFLECVQDMDHENMFWYRQDPGLGLRLIYFSYDVKMKEKGDIPEGYSVSREKKERFSLILESASTNQTSMYLCASSQAGEGQPQHFGDGTRLSIL.

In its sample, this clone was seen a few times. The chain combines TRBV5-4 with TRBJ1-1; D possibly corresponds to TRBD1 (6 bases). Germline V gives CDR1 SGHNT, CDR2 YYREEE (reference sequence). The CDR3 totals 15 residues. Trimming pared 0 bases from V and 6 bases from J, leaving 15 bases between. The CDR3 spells CASSLALPGVAEAFF. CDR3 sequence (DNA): TGTGCCAGCAGCTTGGCCTTACCAGGGGTCGCTGAAGCTTTCTTT. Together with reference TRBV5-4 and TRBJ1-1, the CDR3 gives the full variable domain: ETGVTQSPTHLIKTRGQQVTLRCSSQSGHNTVSWYQQALGQGPQFIFQYYREEENGRGNFPPRFSGLQFPNYSSELNVNALELDDSALYLCASSLALPGVAEAFFGQGTRLTVV.

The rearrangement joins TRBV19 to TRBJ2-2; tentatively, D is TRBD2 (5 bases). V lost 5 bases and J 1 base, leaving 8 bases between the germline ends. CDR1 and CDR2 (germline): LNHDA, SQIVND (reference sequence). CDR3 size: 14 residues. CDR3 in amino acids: CASSQAVNTGELFF. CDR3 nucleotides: TGTGCCAGTAGTCAAGCGGTGAACACCGGGGAGCTGTTTTTT. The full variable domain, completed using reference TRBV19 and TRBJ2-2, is DGGITQSPKYLFRKEGQNVTLSCEQNLNHDAMYWYRQDPGQGLRLIYYSQIVNDFQKGDIAEGYSVSREKKESFPLTVTSAQKNPTAFYLCASSQAVNTGELFFGEGSRLTVL.